A selection of T cell receptor beta chains follows, all from one sample in a study of blood T cell repertoires in COVID-19. The assay was immunoSEQ multiplex PCR, and TCRdb's table has in-frame clones only and misses some. The table records over 65,000 clones, around 90% of them present only once. Sequencing was done on a sample of peripheral blood. These TCRs come from a man in his forties or fifties with active COVID-19. Each CDR3 is given with its conserved first and last residue. A D gene is named only where the DNA matches it firmly. Expanded clones are given a class, and other clones once, few, many or no size at all.

D	V	size	J	DNA	CDR3
TRBD2	TRBV10-3	-	TRBJ2-1	TGTGCCAGCGGACTAGCCGAATACAATGAGCAGTTCTTC	CASGLAEYNEQFF
TRBD2	TRBV5-1	-	TRBJ2-3	TGCGCCAGCAGCCCTCGGGAGGGCGATACGCAGTATTTT	CASSPREGDTQYF
TRBD2	TRBV7-3	once	TRBJ2-1	TGTGCCAGCAGTCTCGAGGTAGCGGGGGCACGGAATGAGCAGTTCTTC	CASSLEVAGARNEQFF
-	TRBV18	-	TRBJ2-3	TGTGCCAGCTCACCACCGGGTGGACAGACCACAGATACGCAGTATTTT	CASSPPGGQTTDTQYF
-	TRBV6-5	-	TRBJ2-1	TGTGCCAGCAGTTCTATGGTCAGGAGGTCCTACAATGAGCAGTTCTTC	CASSSMVRRSYNEQFF
-	TRBV2	-	TRBJ2-7	TGTGCCAGCAGTGAGGGGGGCTCCTACGAGCAGTACTTC	CASSEGGSYEQYF
-	TRBV5-4	-	TRBJ2-7	TGTGCCAGCAGCTTGAGTGCAGGGGTGTCCTACGAGCAGTACTTC	CASSLSAGVSYEQYF
TRBD2	TRBV11-2	-	TRBJ2-5	TGTGCCAGCAGCTTTTCAGCGGGAGGAAACCAAGAGACCCAGTACTTC	CASSFSAGGNQETQYF
-	TRBV18	-	TRBJ1-1	TGTGCCAGCTCACCGGCCGGGAGGAACACTGAAGCTTTCTTT	CASSPAGRNTEAFF
-	TRBV28	-	TRBJ1-1	TGTGCCAGCAGTTTAGGCACAGGGAGAACTGAAGCTTTCTTT	CASSLGTGRTEAFF